This T cell receptor (beta chain) was profiled in a study of PD-L1 blockade in urothelial cancer. The assay was immunoSEQ multiplex PCR, and TCRdb's table has in-frame clones only and misses some. The sample has tens of thousands of clones, roughly 76% seen once. This sample's time point: pretreatment peripheral blood. Germline CDR1 MDHEN, CDR2 SYDVKM. V lost 6 bases, J lost 0 bases, and 15 bases lay in between. This CDR3 spans 15 amino acids. The source was PBMCs, collected around atezolizumab (anti-PD-L1) treatment. This clonotype originated in a man aged 70-80 years with urothelial cancer. V usage is TRBV28 and J usage is TRBJ2-7; D possibly corresponds to TRBD2 (6 bases). The CDR3 reads CASRPGLMSSYEQYF. The CDR3 nucleotides read TGTGCCAGCAGACCGGGACTCATGAGCTCCTACGAGCAGTACTTC.